Listed here are 18 T cell receptor beta chains from one sample, sequenced in a study of blood T cell repertoires in COVID-19. Measured with immunoSEQ multiplex PCR; TCRdb has only the in-frame clones, and not every one. The sample yields roughly 250,000 clones, around 87% seen once. Sequenced material: PBMCs or T cells enriched from blood (not recorded which). The receptors here all came from a woman in her twenties or thirties with acute COVID-19.

The chain recombines TRBV2 with TRBJ1-2; TRBD1 might be the D (6 bases). Germline values: CDR1 SNHLY, CDR2 FYNNEI. The CDR3 is made up of 12 amino acids. V shed 10 bases and J shed 7 bases, with 16 bases lying between them. The CDR3 is CATYTGTGGYTF. In DNA form, the CDR3 reads TGTGCCACTTACACAGGGACGGGTGGCTACACCTTC.

This clone has a handful of counts. V gene TRBV27 combines with J gene TRBJ1-4; 7 bases are shared with TRBD1. V was clipped by 6 bases and J by 3 bases; unmatched bases: 10. There are 16 residues in the CDR3. Germline CDR1 reads MNHEY; CDR2 reads SMNVEV (reference sequence). The CDR3 sequence is CASSYRGGWANEKLFF. The CDR3 nucleotides are TGTGCCAGCAGCTACAGGGGTGGTTGGGCTAATGAAAAACTGTTTTTT.

The chain recombines TRBV6-5 with TRBJ2-1; possible D gene TRBD2, 6 bases. Germline loops: CDR1 MNHEY, CDR2 SVGAGI. CDR3 length: 11 amino acids. V was shortened by 6 bases and J by 9 bases, with 9 bases between the two germline ends. CDR3 sequence: CASREGIEQFF. The CDR3 nucleotides read TGTGCCAGCAGGGAGGGTATTGAGCAGTTCTTC.

This rearrangement joins TRBV14 to TRBJ1-1, with a weak D call TRBD1 (6 bases). The length of the CDR3 is 19 residues. Germline V gene sequence: CDR1 SGHDN, CDR2 FVKESK. Between the trimmed V and J ends, which lost 5 bases and 3 bases, there was a span of 28 bases. The CDR3 coding sequence is TGTGCCAGCAGCACACGAATGGGGATGAGGGGGTTGTTTGACACTGAAGCTTTCTTT. The encoded protein is CASSTRMGMRGLFDTEAFF.

The chain joins TRBV11-2 to TRBJ1-4; the D is unclear. V was pared by 3 bases and J by 0 bases, with 8 bases between. Germline loops: CDR1 SGHAT, CDR2 FQNNGV. This CDR3 has 15 amino acids. CDR3 bases: TGTGCCAGCAGCTTTGTAAGAGCAACTAATGAAAAACTGTTTTTT. It specifies CASSFVRATNEKLFF.

J is TRBJ1-5 and V is TRBV2, with TRBD1 as a possible D gene (5 bases). Germline V gene sequence: CDR1 SNHLY, CDR2 FYNNEI. This CDR3 is built from 13 residues. V lost 2 bases, J lost 7 bases, and 9 bases lay in between. As DNA, the CDR3 is TGTGCCAGCAGTGAACGGTGGGGCCAGCCCCAGCATTTT. This translates into CASSERWGQPQHF.

V gene TRBV9 combines with J gene TRBJ1-2; D remains ambiguous. Germline V gene sequence: CDR1 SGDLS, CDR2 YYNGEE. Trimming took off 3 bases at V and 6 bases at J, with 12 bases between the two ends. This CDR3 is 13 amino acids long. CDR3 region: CASSAGGGDGYTF. CDR3 in DNA: TGTGCCAGCAGCGCGGGAGGAGGAGATGGCTACACCTTC.

The CDR3 loop is CASRTTGPGNTIYF. In DNA, the CDR3 is TGTGCCAGTAGGACAACAGGGCCTGGAAACACCATATATTTT. The V gene is TRBV19, the J gene TRBJ1-3; perhaps TRBD1 as D (6 bases). The germline V gene encodes CDR1 LNHDA and CDR2 SQIVND (reference sequence). The CDR3 covers 14 residues. The V gene lost 6 bases and the J gene lost 2 bases, with 11 bases spanning the gap.

This chain uses TRBV11-1 with TRBJ2-3, with 10 bases fitting TRBD2. This CDR3 spans 15 amino acids. Germline V CDR1 and CDR2: SGHAT, FQDESV (reference sequence). The V and J ends lost 4 bases and 4 bases, in that order; junction bases with no gene match: 5. The CDR3 is CASSSQAGGPDTQYF. The CDR3 DNA is TGTGCCAGCAGCTCCCAAGCGGGAGGGCCAGATACGCAGTATTTT.

V and J are TRBV5-8 and TRBJ2-7; a possible D gene is TRBD2 (6 bases). Germline values: CDR1 SGHTS, CDR2 YDEGEE. The CDR3 is made up of 15 amino acids. V was pared by 4 bases and J by 3 bases, with 17 bases between. The CDR3 DNA reads TGTGCCAGCAGCCCCAGGAGGAGGGGTTACTACGAGCAGTACTTC. It translates to CASSPRRRGYYEQYF. The full variable domain, its missing parts supplied by reference TRBV5-8 and TRBJ2-7, is EAGVTQSPTHLIKTRGQQATLRCSPISGHTSVYWYQQALGLGLQFLLWYDEGEERNRGNFPPRFSGRQFPNYSSELNVNALELEDSALYLCASSPRRRGYYEQYFGPGTRLTVT.

This clone was detected a few times. The rearrangement links TRBV3-1 (or the pseudogene TRBV3-2) to TRBJ2-7, with D uncertain. The ends were cut back, 3 bases at V and 6 bases at J, with 15 bases in the middle. The CDR3 runs to 14 residues. The germline V gene has CDR1 LGHDT and CDR2 YNNKEL (reference sequence). CDR3 sequence (DNA): TGTGCCAGCAGCCAGCACTTCCCGGTATCCGAGCAGTACTTC. Amino acid sequence: CASSQHFPVSEQYF.

There are a few counts of this clone. This chain uses TRBV19 with TRBJ2-5, with 7 bases matching TRBD1. V shed 6 bases and J 1 base; nucleotides not matched to a gene: 8. Germline V gene lookup returns CDR1 LNHDA and CDR2 SQIVND (reference sequence). CDR3 length: 15 residues. In DNA form, the CDR3 reads TGTGCCAGTAGAGGGTCACAGGGGTCCCAAGAGACCCAGTACTTC. Its translation is CASRGSQGSQETQYF.

This chain joins TRBV28 and TRBJ1-1; tentatively, D is TRBD1 (5 bases). Germline V lookup: CDR1 MDHEN, CDR2 SYDVKM. This CDR3 contains 15 residues. Trimming pared 5 bases from V and 8 bases from J, leaving 21 bases between. The CDR3 nucleotides are TGTGCCAGCAGTCGGGGGGTAAACCCTACCCGAGAAGCTTTCTTT. It encodes CASSRGVNPTREAFF.

J is TRBJ1-5 and V is TRBV2, with 8 nucleotides matching TRBD1. CDR1 SNHLY and CDR2 FYNNEI come from the germline V gene. The CDR3 is 14 amino acids. Trimming removed 7 bases from V and 6 bases from J; junction bases left unmatched: 8. The CDR3 DNA is TGTGCCAGCATTCGGCCAGGGGGCGGTCAGCCCCAGCATTTT. Translating it yields CASIRPGGGQPQHF.

This chain links TRBV3-1 (or the pseudogene TRBV3-2) with TRBJ1-2, with TRBD1 identical over 7 bases. V dropped 5 bases and J dropped 5; count of bases not matched to a gene: 8. The CDR3 covers 14 residues. The germline gives CDR1 LGHDT, CDR2 YNNKEL (reference sequence). In nucleotides, the CDR3 is TGTGCCAGCAGCGGCCGGGGACAGACATATGGCTACACCTTC. It codes for CASSGRGQTYGYTF.

Points on this clone: Other DNA variants within this sample encode the same CDR3. The V gene is TRBV28, the J gene TRBJ2-1; D is unresolved. The CDR3 has 13 residues. Trimming left V 2 bases short and J 4 bases short, with 6 bases between. Germline V gives CDR1 MDHEN, CDR2 SYDVKM. The CDR3 spells CASSLPVYNEQFF. The CDR3, as DNA: TGTGCCAGCAGTTTACCCGTTTACAATGAGCAGTTCTTC.

V usage is TRBV28 and J usage is TRBJ2-7; 7 bases agree with TRBD1. The CDR3 sequence is 17 residues long. From germline, CDR1 is MDHEN and CDR2 SYDVKM. Trimming took 3 bases from V and 0 from J; bases not matched to a gene: 11. The CDR3 protein is CASSFPQAQGISYEQYF. The CDR3 DNA sequence: TGTGCCAGCAGTTTTCCTCAGGCACAGGGGATCTCCTACGAGCAGTACTTC.

There are many counts of this clone. The chain has TRBV27 and TRBJ1-6, with D maybe TRBD1 (5 bases). From germline, CDR1 is MNHEY and CDR2 SMNVEV (reference sequence). The V gene lost 2 bases and the J gene lost 7 bases, with 12 bases spanning the gap. The CDR3 length is 15 residues. The CDR3 nucleotides read TGTGCCAGCAGTTTACGACAGCCAGCAAATTCACCCCTCCACTTT. It specifies CASSLRQPANSPLHF.